This paragraph covers one T cell receptor (beta chain) sequence. The target antigen is unknown. These data are taken from a study of CXCR3-negative and CXCR3-positive naive CD8 T cells. The overall study: Some 150 million TRB reads were obtained overall (about 1.5 +/- 0.3 million per library). Study-wide findings and caveats: Researchers reported similar TRBV-TRBJ usage in naive CXCR3-negative and CXCR3-positive cells, though memory differed. After cryopreservation, expression of CXCR3 was partially reduced, and most assays were run with fresh PBMCs. Comparably high diversity was seen in both naive subsets, and much lower diversity in memory CD8+ cells.

The CDR3 sequence is 14 residues long. Looked up from germline, CDR1 is MNHEY and CDR2 is SMNVEV (reference sequence). Each TRB cDNA library was prepared by 5' RACE (with UMI labels). TCRdb reworked the 5' RACE reads into one entry per CDR3 protein, no DNA. This listing includes 90,000 to 100,000 distinct CDR3 sequences. The sample taken for sequencing was naive CXCR3- CD8+ T cells from blood. Subset given: CD45RO-CCR7+CD27+CD95- naive CD8+ T cells lacking CXCR3 (TNR3-). This chain links TRBV27 with TRBJ2-2; checking the TCRdb D call of TRBD2 is not possible without DNA. The sequence came from a human donor in good health. Some clones in this sample may be carry-over from other donors' samples. The CDR3 sequence: CASSSTLRPGELFF.